This TCR beta chain is from a study of T cells in women clearing cervical HPV infection. Sequenced by immunoSEQ multiplex PCR; TCRdb stores in-frame clones only, minus some. The sample shows approximately 31,000 clones, and approximately 4.2% sits with its ten largest clones. Germline V CDR1 and CDR2: KGHSY, FQNENV. V was trimmed by 0 bases and J by 1 base, leaving 9 bases between them. The CDR3 sequence is 15 residues long. A word on this clone: Read sequence stops 3 residues before the CDR3 end, and the germline J gene provides the missing end.

The V and J genes are TRBV16 and TRBJ1-1; weak D call: TRBD1 (5 bases). The sample comprised blood buffy coat. This clonotype was sampled from a woman aged 18 to 75 with a cervical HPV16 infection that either progressed to CIN3+ or cleared (not recorded which). The covered CDR3 bases are TGTGCCAGCAGCCAATCGGGTCAGGGGAACACTGAA. It encodes CASSQSGQGNTE. The full CDR3 protein is CASSQSGQGNTEAFF.